The T cell receptor beta chain described here comes from a study of T cells in Graves' hyperthyroidism and ophthalmopathy. Broader study findings: Most expanded thyroid clonotypes above 0.001 recurred in blood. Separation of ophthalmopathy from stable hyperthyroidism was achieved by a 13 V-J model.

CDR3 length: 12 amino acids. The V gene lost 1 base and the J gene lost 14 bases, with 9 bases spanning the gap. Looked up from germline, CDR1 is SGHTA and CDR2 is FQGNSA. It was approximately 9.4 ml of fresh peripheral blood that supplied the PBMCs. To note about this clonotype: Its antigen is unknown. This may come from a read error, since a much larger clone is one base off.

Amplified TCR beta CDR3 regions derived from RNA transcripts. The HTBI primer set served for first-round RT-PCR of the TCR CDR3. TCRdb re-derived calls from the multiplex PCR reads in MiXCR, one entry per CDR3 protein. This sample has roughly 650,000 distinct CDR3 sequences, with 15% to 20% found just once. Sequenced material: blood. The receptor was isolated from a woman aged 40-49 years with Graves' ophthalmopathy. This chain uses TRBV7-2 with TRBJ1-6; no definite D call. The CDR3 DNA sequence: TGTGCCAGCAGCTTAGAGGAGGGCACCCTCCACTTT. It is translated as CASSLEEGTLHF.